One and the same sample provided the 9 T cell receptor beta chains below, sequenced in a study of shared clonotypes between healthy human individuals. Sequencing was performed with immunoSEQ multiplex PCR; in TCRdb, only in-frame clones are kept and a portion is missing. There are 650,000 to 800,000 clones in the sample; under 95% occur only once, and 24% lies in the top ten. Naive CD8 cells were CD45RO-negative, positively selected for CCR7, excluding terminally differentiated effector memory CD45RA+ cells. Specimen: naive CD8+ T cells sorted from blood. The receptors originated from a man aged 25 to 40 in good health.

This clone appeared a few times. This chain joins TRBV6-1 and TRBJ2-3; unclear D gene. This CDR3 contains 15 residues. The V gene's germline CDR1 is MNHNS and CDR2 SASEGT. V was trimmed by 3 bases and J by 1 base, leaving 11 bases between them. The CDR3 DNA reads as TGTGCCAGCAGTGAGATCGGTGGCCGCACAGATACGCAGTATTTT. Translated, it gives CASSEIGGRTDTQYF.

The chain couples TRBV9 to TRBJ2-3; 13 nucleotides align to TRBD2. J lost 4 bases, V lost 3 bases, and 8 bases had no gene match. Germline CDR1 SGDLS, CDR2 YYNGEE. The CDR3 runs 17 residues. CDR3 DNA: TGTGCCAGCAGCGCGATCGGACTAGCGGGAGTCTCAGATACGCAGTATTTT. Encoded protein: CASSAIGLAGVSDTQYF.

The gene calls are TRBV6-5 and TRBJ1-1, with D uncertain. The ends were cut back, 1 base at V and 3 bases at J, with 6 bases in the middle. This CDR3 region has 13 residues. Per germline, CDR1 MNHEY and CDR2 SVGAGI. The CDR3 bases are TGTGCCAGCAGTTACTACGGCTACACTGAAGCTTTCTTT. This encodes CASSYYGYTEAFF.

The V and J genes are TRBV28 and TRBJ2-7, with 8 bases aligning to TRBD2. Germline values: CDR1 MDHEN, CDR2 SYDVKM. J lost 3 bases, V lost 3 bases, and 1 base had no gene match. CDR3 size: 13 residues. The chain's CDR3 is CASSFAGGYEQYF. In DNA form, the CDR3 reads TGTGCCAGCAGTTTTGCGGGGGGCTACGAGCAGTACTTC.

This chain joins TRBV29-1 and TRBJ2-1, with TRBD1 matching 10 bases. Trimming cost V 5 bases and J 6 bases; bases outside gene matches: 1. Per the germline V gene, CDR1 is SQVTM and CDR2 is ANQGSEA. The CDR3 loop spans 12 amino acids. CDR3 bases: TGCAGCGTTTGGACAGGGGGCAATGAGCAGTTCTTC. Amino acids: CSVWTGGNEQFF.

The chain links TRBV5-4 to TRBJ2-5; D is undetermined. The CDR3 consists of 13 residues. Between the trimmed V and J ends, which lost 3 bases and 7 bases, there was a span of 13 bases. The germline CDR1 and CDR2 sequences are SGHNT and YYREEE (reference sequence). CDR3 nucleotides: TGTGCCAGCAGCTCGCCCCCCGAAAGGACCCAGTACTTC. Amino acid sequence: CASSSPPERTQYF.

The chain recombines TRBV7-9 with TRBJ2-1; TRBD2 matches 8 bases. V lost 5 bases to trimming and J lost 3 bases; unmatched junction nucleotides: 3. Looked up from germline, CDR1 is SEHNR and CDR2 is FQNEAQ (reference sequence). The CDR3 is 14 residues long. The CDR3 loop reads CASSHSGDYNEQFF. The CDR3 DNA sequence: TGTGCCAGCAGCCATAGCGGGGACTACAATGAGCAGTTCTTC.

This clone was seen a single time. Here the CDR3 DNA reads TGCAGCGTCGAGACAGGGGGCCTCGAAGCTTTCTTT. Its protein is CSVETGGLEAFF. The chain joins TRBV29-1 to TRBJ1-1; the match to TRBD1 covers 10 bases. Losses at the gene ends were 6 bases for V and 8 bases for J; bases not matched to a gene: 6. Germline CDR1 SQVTM, CDR2 ANQGSEA. The CDR3 is made up of 12 amino acids.

V is TRBV6-1 and J is TRBJ1-5, with TRBD1 identical over 8 bases. Germline-derived CDR1 and CDR2 are MNHNS and SASEGT. V trimming: 5 bases; J trimming: 1 base; junction bases outside the gene matches: 4. CDR3 length equals 15 residues. The CDR3 sequence: CASSLRTGSNQPQHF. The CDR3 nucleotides are TGTGCCAGCAGTTTAAGGACAGGGAGCAATCAGCCCCAGCATTTT.